This T cell receptor beta chain is drawn from a study of blood T cells in healthy people across ages. The overall study: Roughly one uniquely barcoded beta molecule per two T cells was captured. The study, taken as a whole, reports: Older age coincided with a roughly linear decline in TCR beta diversity per million T cells.

The authors isolated at least 6.5 million PBMCs per sample. Using a J-beta primer mix together with a sample-barcoded 5' primer, a second PCR was run for roughly 6 to 12 cycles. TCRdb reprocessed the 5' RACE reads via MiXCR and lists one record per CDR3 protein. The profile shows 2 million or so distinct CDR3 sequences, 49% of them singletons. This clonotype was seen a handful of times. Its specificity is unknown. The sequenced sample consisted of blood. The TCR was taken from a woman aged 40 to 55 in good health.

CDR3 protein: CASSHTGARNEQFF. The CDR3 DNA is TGCGCCAGCAGCCATACCGGGGCGAGGAATGAGCAGTTCTTC. J is TRBJ2-1 and V is TRBV5-1; D may match TRBD1 or TRBD2 (5 bases each). The CDR3 consists of 14 residues. Trimming took off 4 bases at V and 7 bases at J, with 15 bases between the two ends. Germline loops: CDR1 SGHRS, CDR2 YFSETQ.